These T cell receptor beta chains were read from a single sample in a study of blood T cell repertoires in COVID-19. Sequenced by immunoSEQ multiplex PCR; TCRdb stores in-frame clones only, minus some. The sample has fewer than 500,000 clones; approximately 90% are singletons. Specimen: peripheral blood. The receptors here all came from a woman younger than 45 with active or convalescent COVID-19. CDR3s include the opening cysteine and the closing phenylalanine or tryptophan.

v_call cdr3_length cdr3_aa
TRBV27 17 CASSSLSAGTGDHEQYF
TRBV6-5 15 CASSYWTGEMTEAFF
TRBV19 15 CASSMELAGGNEQFF
TRBV5-1 14 CASSLVSRGTEAFF
TRBV29-1 11 CSVDRGKEQFF
TRBV19 14 CASKERATNEKLFF
TRBV19 14 CASSSGAGETEAFF
TRBV19 15 CASSIHRGAYTEAFF
TRBV11-2 13 CASSFTGFNEQFF
TRBV28 11 CASPGRFGAFF
TRBV20-1 14 CSASGGGIPSEQYF
TRBV3-1/TRBV3-2 19 CASSPYYDRNRGGANVLTF
TRBV19 16 CASTYGVGVINTEAFF
TRBV15 17 CATSRDYDDSLNQPQHF
TRBV19 13 CASMEGPNTEAFF
TRBV6-6 14 CASSLQGGSYEQYF
TRBV2 13 CASRDRAGNTIYF
TRBV6-5 14 CATSLGTANTEAFF
TRBV10-3 14 CAISAGINGYGYTF
TRBV25-1 15 CASSEGRGYNSPLHF
TRBV13 13 CASSLQGDYGYTF
TRBV18 13 CASSPKQGDGYTF
TRBV29-1 12 CSVLQGRGGYTF
TRBV5-6 12 CASSLDGSEQYF
TRBV6-1 13 CASSEAQNTEAFF
TRBV19 16 CASRETGTLSGNTIYF
TRBV18 15 CASSPPAAGQGTQYF
TRBV6-5 14 CASRGGPPNEKLFF
TRBV10-1 13 CASTSGNTGELFF
TRBV27 13 CASSDREYTEAFF
TRBV20-1 13 CSASLGRGSPLHF
TRBV5-1 15 CASSLDSSSNQPQHF
TRBV7-9 13 CASRRAEYSPLHF
TRBV5-4 15 CASRVLAGATDTQYF
TRBV9 17 CASSNWGSGGALDTQYF